What follows is one T cell receptor beta chain and its context. Its specificity is unknown. Sequencing was performed with immunoSEQ multiplex PCR; in TCRdb, only in-frame clones are kept and a portion is missing. The sample carries approximately 2.5 million clones, approximately 93% recorded once. These data are taken from a study of shared clonotypes between healthy human individuals. Study-level findings and limits: Naive CD4 clonotype sharing across four donors was approximately 5%.

The CDR3 extends over 15 amino acids. Trimming took off 3 bases at V and 11 bases at J, with 23 bases between the two ends. The germline CDR1 and CDR2 sequences are SGHNT and YYREEE (reference sequence). The source is a man aged 18 to 35 in good health. Some clones in this sample may be carry-over from other donors' samples. The chain employs TRBV5-4 and TRBJ2-5; weak D call: TRBD2 (7 bases). Specimen: naive CD4+ T cells from PBMCs. Regarding subset: CD45RA+ positively selected. CDR3 loop: CASSSPGRGDPEQYF. The CDR3 DNA follows: TGTGCCAGCAGCTCCCCTGGGAGGGGGGACCCGGAGCAGTACTTC.